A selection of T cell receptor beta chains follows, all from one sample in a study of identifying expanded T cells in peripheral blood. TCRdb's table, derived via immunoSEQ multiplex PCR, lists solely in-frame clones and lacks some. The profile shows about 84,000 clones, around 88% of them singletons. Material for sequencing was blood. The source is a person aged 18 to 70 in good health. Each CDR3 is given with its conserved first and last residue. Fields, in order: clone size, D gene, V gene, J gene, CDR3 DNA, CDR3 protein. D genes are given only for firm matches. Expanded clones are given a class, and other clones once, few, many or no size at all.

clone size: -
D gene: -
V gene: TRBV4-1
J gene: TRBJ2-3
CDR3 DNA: TGCGCCAGCCGACCGGGACAACGCACAGATACGCAGTATTTT
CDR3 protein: CASRPGQRTDTQYF

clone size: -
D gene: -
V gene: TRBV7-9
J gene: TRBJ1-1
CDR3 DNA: TGTGCCAGCAGCTTAGCCCCCAGGGTTAATGCTGAAGCTTTCTTT
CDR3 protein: CASSLAPRVNAEAFF

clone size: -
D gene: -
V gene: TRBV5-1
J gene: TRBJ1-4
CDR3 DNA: TGCGCCAGCAGCGTGGGACGGAATCGGGAAAAACTGTTTTTT
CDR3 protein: CASSVGRNREKLFF

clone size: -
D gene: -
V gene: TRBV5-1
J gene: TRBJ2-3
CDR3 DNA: TGCGCCAGCAGCACCGTCCTCGGAGATACGCAGTATTTT
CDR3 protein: CASSTVLGDTQYF

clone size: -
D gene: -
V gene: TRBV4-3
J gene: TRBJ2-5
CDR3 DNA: TGCGCCAGCAGCCAAGATCGGACCCCAAGGGTTCAGTACTTC
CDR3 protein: CASSQDRTPRVQYF

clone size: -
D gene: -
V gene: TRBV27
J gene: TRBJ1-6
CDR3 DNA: TGTGCCAGCAGTTCCGGGGTCCGGGGAAATTCACCCCTCCACTTT
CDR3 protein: CASSSGVRGNSPLHF

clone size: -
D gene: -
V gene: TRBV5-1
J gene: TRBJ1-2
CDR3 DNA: TGCGCCAGCAGCCCTCTTAGGGCAGAACTTAACTATGGCTACACCTTC
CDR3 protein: CASSPLRAELNYGYTF

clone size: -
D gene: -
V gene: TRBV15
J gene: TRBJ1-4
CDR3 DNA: TGTGCCACCAGCAGTTTCAGGACAACTAATGAAAAACTGTTTTTT
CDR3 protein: CATSSFRTTNEKLFF

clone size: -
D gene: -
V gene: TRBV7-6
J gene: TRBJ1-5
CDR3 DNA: TGTGCCAGCAGCTTTAGTCATTCCGGTCAGCCCCAGCATTTT
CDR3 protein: CASSFSHSGQPQHF

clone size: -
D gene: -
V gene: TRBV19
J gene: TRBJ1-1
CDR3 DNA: TGTGCCAGTAGTATAGTTGGGGGGACGGTAGCTTTCTTT
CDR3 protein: CASSIVGGTVAFF

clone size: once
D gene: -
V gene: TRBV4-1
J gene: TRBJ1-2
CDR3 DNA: TGCGCCAGCAGCCAAGTAGAGGGTTTCGGTGGCTACACCTTC
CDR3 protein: CASSQVEGFGGYTF

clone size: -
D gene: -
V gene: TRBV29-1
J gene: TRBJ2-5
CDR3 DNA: TGCAGCGTTGACGACGGCCGGCGGACCCAGTACTTC
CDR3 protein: CSVDDGRRTQYF

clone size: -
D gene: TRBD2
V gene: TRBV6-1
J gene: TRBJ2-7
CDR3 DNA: TGTGCCAGCAGTGCACTAGCGGACTACGAGCAGTACTTC
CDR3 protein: CASSALADYEQYF

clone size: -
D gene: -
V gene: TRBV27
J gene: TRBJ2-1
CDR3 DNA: TGTGCCAGCAGTCCCCATTGGGGCTGGATTTACAATGAGCAGTTCTTC
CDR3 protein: CASSPHWGWIYNEQFF

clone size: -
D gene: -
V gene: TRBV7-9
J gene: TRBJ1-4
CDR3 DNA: TGTGCCAGCAGCTTAGGGGAGGAAAAACTGTTTTTT
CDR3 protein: CASSLGEEKLFF

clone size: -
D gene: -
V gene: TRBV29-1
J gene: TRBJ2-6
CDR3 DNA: TGCAGCGCCGCCCGGGACACAGACTCTGGGGCCAACGTCCTGACTTTC
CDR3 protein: CSAARDTDSGANVLTF

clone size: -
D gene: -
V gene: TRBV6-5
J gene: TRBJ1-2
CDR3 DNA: TGTGCCAGCACCGCCGGGCGATCGGGGAGGGGTGGCTACACCTTC
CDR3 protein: CASTAGRSGRGGYTF

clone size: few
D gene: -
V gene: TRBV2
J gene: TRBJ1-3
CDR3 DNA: TGTGCCAGCAGTGAAGTGGGATCTGGAAACACCATATATTTT
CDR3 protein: CASSEVGSGNTIYF

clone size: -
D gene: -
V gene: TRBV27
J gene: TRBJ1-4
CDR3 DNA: TGTGCGGTCCGGGGATCTGCAACTAATGAAAAACTGTTTTTT
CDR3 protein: CAVRGSATNEKLFF

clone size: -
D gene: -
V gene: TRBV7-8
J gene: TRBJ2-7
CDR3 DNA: TGTGCCAGCAGAACCGGGACCGAAGTCTCCTACGAGCAGTACTTC
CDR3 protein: CASRTGTEVSYEQYF

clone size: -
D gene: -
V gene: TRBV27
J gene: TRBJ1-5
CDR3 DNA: TGTGCCAGCAGTTTAGCGGGGCGACTCGGTCAGCCCCAGCATTTT
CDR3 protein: CASSLAGRLGQPQHF

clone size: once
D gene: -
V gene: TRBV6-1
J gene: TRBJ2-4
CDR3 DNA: TGTGCCAGCACAGGCCAGGGGAAAAACATTCAGTACTTC
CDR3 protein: CASTGQGKNIQYF

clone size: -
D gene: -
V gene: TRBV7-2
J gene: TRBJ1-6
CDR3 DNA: TGTGCCAGCAGCCTGTACCGCTCACCCCTCCACTTT
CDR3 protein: CASSLYRSPLHF